The 18 T cell receptor beta chains below were found in one sample sequenced in a study of cytomegalovirus exposure and HLA in healthy donors. The PCR contained 60 Vbeta and 13 Jbeta primers. TCRdb keeps only in-frame clones here, not all; method: immunoSEQ multiplex PCR. The table includes 250,000 to 350,000 clones, roughly 89% detected once. Sequenced sample: PBMCs. These receptors originate from a man between 40 and 49 years old in good health and CMV-seropositive.

The rearrangement joins TRBV5-5 to TRBJ2-7; TRBD2 agrees at 7 bases. The CDR3 sequence is 14 residues long. Germline-derived CDR1 and CDR2 are SGHKS and YYEKEE (reference sequence). The junction had 2 bases not matched to a gene; V was cut back by 2 bases and J by 0 bases. The CDR3 DNA reads TGTGCCAGCAGCTTTGGCGGGAGCTCCTACGAGCAGTACTTC. Its translation: CASSFGGSSYEQYF.

This CDR3 reads CASRTGDIQYF. CDR3 bases: TGTGCCAGCAGAACAGGGGACATTCAGTACTTC. The rearrangement joins TRBV5-4 to TRBJ2-4; TRBD1 agrees at 7 bases. Germline V gives CDR1 SGHNT, CDR2 YYREEE (reference sequence). The CDR3 is 11 amino acids. Trimming at V came to 5 bases and at J to 8 bases, leaving 1 base not matched to a gene.

The CDR3 protein is CSVAGGVNSKNIQYF. DNA for the CDR3: TGCAGCGTGGCCGGGGGGGTAAATTCCAAAAACATTCAGTACTTC. The chain uses TRBV29-1 and TRBJ2-4; 8 bases align to TRBD2. The V gene's germline CDR1 is SQVTM and CDR2 ANQGSEA. J was trimmed by 2 bases and V by 6 bases; bases with no gene match: 9. The CDR3 spans 15 residues.

There are a few counts of this clone. The chain joins TRBV4-1 to TRBJ2-7; D not resolved. The V end was cut by 1 base, the J end by 1 base, with 5 bases between. Per the germline V gene, CDR1 is MGHRA and CDR2 is YSYEKL. The CDR3 loop spans 13 amino acids. The CDR3 protein is CASSQGLSYEQYF. CDR3 sequence (DNA): TGCGCCAGCAGCCAAGGGCTGTCCTACGAGCAGTACTTC.

This clone was counted a few times. The V gene is TRBV6-1, the J gene TRBJ1-1; D is possibly TRBD1 (6 bases). Germline CDR1 MNHNS, CDR2 SASEGT. The ends were cut back, 4 bases at V and 5 bases at J, with 14 bases in the middle. This CDR3 spans 14 amino acids. The CDR3 protein is CASSGHRVGTEAFF. The CDR3 bases are TGTGCCAGCAGTGGGCACAGGGTTGGAACTGAAGCTTTCTTT.

The rearrangement uses TRBV5-8 and TRBJ1-4; TRBD1 matches at 7 bases. The CDR3 is 17 amino acids. CDR1 is SGHTS, CDR2 YDEGEE, per germline. The V segment lost 2 bases and the J segment 0 bases; nucleotides outside the gene matches: 7. CDR3 in amino acids: CASSLDGTDATNEKLFF. The CDR3 bases are TGTGCCAGCAGCTTAGACGGGACAGATGCAACTAATGAAAAACTGTTTTTT.

The J gene is TRBJ2-1, the V gene TRBV2, with 10 bases lining up with TRBD2. The CDR3 sequence is 16 residues long. Unmatched junction bases numbered 5, after V lost 6 bases and J lost 0 bases. Germline-derived CDR1 and CDR2 are SNHLY and FYNNEI. CDR3 sequence: CASRRGTSVSYNEQFF. CDR3 bases: TGTGCCAGCAGGCGCGGGACTAGCGTCTCCTACAATGAGCAGTTCTTC. Full variable domain (missing parts from reference TRBV2 and TRBJ2-1): EPEVTQTPSHQVTQMGQEVILRCVPISNHLYFYWYRQILGQKVEFLVSFYNNEISEKSEIFDDQFSVERPDGSNFTLKIRSTKLEDSAMYFCASRRGTSVSYNEQFFGPGTRLTVL.

The chain combines TRBV10-3 with TRBJ2-1; D is undetermined. The CDR3 has 13 amino acids. Germline V gene data show CDR1 as ENHRY and CDR2 as SYGVKD. V lost 0 bases and J lost 8, with 8 bases in between. The chain's CDR3 is CAISESSIDEQFF. As DNA, the CDR3 is TGTGCCATCAGTGAGTCCAGTATCGATGAGCAGTTCTTC.

This clone was observed a handful of times. This chain connects TRBV5-1 to TRBJ2-1; 14 positions agree with TRBD2. The CDR3 runs 17 residues. Trimming took 3 bases from V and 3 from J; bases not matched to a gene: 5. The germline V gene has CDR1 SGHRS and CDR2 YFSETQ. The DNA of the CDR3 is TGCGCCAGCAGCTGGGGACTAGCGGGAGATCGCTACAATGAGCAGTTCTTC. Its translation is CASSWGLAGDRYNEQFF.

The rearrangement links TRBV29-1 to TRBJ2-7, with a possible D match to TRBD1 (6 bases). Trimming stripped 7 bases from V and 2 bases from J, with 15 bases between. The CDR3 runs 13 residues. In germline, CDR1 is SQVTM, CDR2 ANQGSEA. In DNA form, the CDR3 reads TGCAGCGCCCGGGACACTGCAACCTACGAGCAGTACTTC. This translates into CSARDTATYEQYF.

The rearrangement links TRBV1 to TRBJ1-1; the D call TRBD1 from the table was never checked on the DNA. TRBV1 is classified as a pseudogene. The length of the CDR3 is 18 residues. The CDR3 region is CTSSQAKGQGAMNTEAFF. The DNA of the CDR3 is TGCACCAGCAGCCAAGCCAAGGGTCAGGGGGCGATGAACACTGAAGCTTTCTTT.

The chain joins TRBV6-5 to TRBJ2-7; TRBD2 matches at 12 bases. This CDR3 region has 14 residues. From germline, CDR1 is MNHEY and CDR2 SVGAGI. Trimming removed 5 bases from V and 5 bases from J; junction bases left unmatched: 4. CDR3 coding DNA: TGTGCCAGCAGTACGACTAGCGGGAGTAACGAGCAGTACTTC. It encodes CASSTTSGSNEQYF.

The chain carries TRBV2 and TRBJ2-7; 9 bases agree with TRBD2. J was trimmed by 3 bases and V by 6 bases; bases with no gene match: 9. Germline values: CDR1 SNHLY, CDR2 FYNNEI. This CDR3 is 15 amino acids long. CDR3 DNA: TGTGCCAGCAGCGTCGAAGCGGGGGGCGACTACGAGCAGTACTTC. It translates to CASSVEAGGDYEQYF.

The chain combines TRBV9 with TRBJ2-2; 7 bases line up with TRBD1. The CDR3 sequence is 16 residues long. CDR1 is SGDLS and CDR2 is YYNGEE in the germline V gene. J gave up 2 bases and V 3 bases, and 7 bases lay outside the gene matches. For the CDR3, the DNA is TGTGCCAGCAGCGCCCAGAGGGGGCTCAACACCGGGGAGCTGTTTTTT. It encodes CASSAQRGLNTGELFF.

This clone was counted a single time. The chain has TRBV19 and TRBJ1-1; 7 bases map to TRBD1. The CDR3 runs to 15 residues. J gave up 2 bases and V 1 base, and 4 bases lay outside the gene matches. Germline CDR1 LNHDA, CDR2 SQIVND (reference sequence). CDR3 residues: CASSIVPGGNTEAFF. Written as DNA, the CDR3 is TGTGCCAGTAGTATAGTTCCAGGGGGAAACACTGAAGCTTTCTTT.

The chain has TRBV19 and TRBJ2-1; 10 bases map to TRBD2. The CDR3 is 14 residues long. J was trimmed by 8 bases and V by 5 bases; bases with no gene match: 6. Germline CDR1 reads LNHDA; CDR2 reads SQIVND (reference sequence). CDR3 protein: CASSSSGRVDEQFF. CDR3 DNA: TGTGCCAGTAGTTCGAGCGGGAGGGTGGATGAGCAGTTCTTC.

Here the CDR3 DNA reads TGTGCCAGCAGCTTATATTACGGGAGCTCCTACGAGCAGTACTTC. Protein product: CASSLYYGSSYEQYF. This chain connects TRBV7-3 to TRBJ2-7, with D possibly TRBD2 on 6 matching bases. Germline CDR1 and CDR2: SGHTA and FQGTGA. Deletions cut 2 bases from V and 0 bases from J, with 11 bases between. The CDR3 loop spans 15 amino acids.

This clone was recorded only once. This chain links TRBV19 with TRBJ2-5; D is possibly TRBD1 (6 bases). Gene TRBJ2-7 matches the end of the DNA better, so the J call may be wrong. The CDR3 consists of 14 residues. Looked up from germline, CDR1 is LNHDA and CDR2 is SQIVND (reference sequence). The CDR3 region is CASSVGTRSYEQYF. In DNA form, the CDR3 reads TGTGCCAGTAGTGTCGGGACAAGGTCCTACGAGCAGTACTTC.